Judged by abundance, the clone carrying this T cell receptor (beta chain) is hyperexpanded. Its antigen is undetermined. Regarding time point: 20-29 weeks after completion of therapy. TCRdb's copy holds only in-frame clones and misses some; the assay was immunoSEQ multiplex PCR. The table includes a few thousand clones, 69% detected once. The sample is drawn from a study of T cell therapy after organ transplantation. Study results and caveats: Confounding by concurrent antirejection or antiviral medications was not assessed. Post-therapy reconstitution appeared to include transferred and endogenous clonotypes.

The germline CDR1 and CDR2 sequences are WSHSY and SAAADI. The CDR3 loop spans 12 amino acids. V lost 1 base, J lost 5 bases, and 5 bases lay in between. The J gene is TRBJ1-2, the V gene TRBV10-2; unclear D gene. The sample consisted of CD8+ T cells from blood, taken after autologous CMV-specific T cell therapy. The receptor comes from a human patient who had received a solid organ transplant and had CMV disease. The graft donor may have given rise to some T cells. CDR3 nucleotides: TGCGCCAGCAGTGAGTACCCATATGGCTACACCTTC. This translates into CASSEYPYGYTF.